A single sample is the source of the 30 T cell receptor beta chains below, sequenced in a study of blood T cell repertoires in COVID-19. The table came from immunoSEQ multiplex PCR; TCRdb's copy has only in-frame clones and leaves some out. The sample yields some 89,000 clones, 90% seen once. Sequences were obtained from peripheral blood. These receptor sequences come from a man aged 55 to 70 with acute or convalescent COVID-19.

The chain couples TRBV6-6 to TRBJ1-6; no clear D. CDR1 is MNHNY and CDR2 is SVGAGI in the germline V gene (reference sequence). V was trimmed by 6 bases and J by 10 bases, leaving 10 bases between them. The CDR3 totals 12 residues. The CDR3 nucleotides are TGTGCCAGCAGCCGGGGTACCTCACCCCTCCACTTT. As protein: CASSRGTSPLHF.

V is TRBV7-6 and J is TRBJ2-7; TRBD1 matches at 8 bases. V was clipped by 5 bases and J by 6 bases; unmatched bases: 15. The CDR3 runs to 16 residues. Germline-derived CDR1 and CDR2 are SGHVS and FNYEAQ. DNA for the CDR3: TGTGCCAGCAGCCGTGGACAGGGCCTCGAAGTGGGCGAGCAGTACTTC. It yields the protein CASSRGQGLEVGEQYF.

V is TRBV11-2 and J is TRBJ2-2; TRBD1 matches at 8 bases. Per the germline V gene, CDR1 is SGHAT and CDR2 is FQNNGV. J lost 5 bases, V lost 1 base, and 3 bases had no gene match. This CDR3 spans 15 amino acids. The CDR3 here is CASSLGQGRTGELFF. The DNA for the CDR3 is TGTGCCAGCAGCTTAGGACAGGGGAGGACCGGGGAGCTGTTTTTT.

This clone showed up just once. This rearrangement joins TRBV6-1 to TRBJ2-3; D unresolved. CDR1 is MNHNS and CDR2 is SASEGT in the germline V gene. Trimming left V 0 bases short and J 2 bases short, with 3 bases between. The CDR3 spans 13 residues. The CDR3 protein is CASSEAYTDTQYF. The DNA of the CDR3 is TGTGCCAGCAGTGAAGCATACACAGATACGCAGTATTTT.

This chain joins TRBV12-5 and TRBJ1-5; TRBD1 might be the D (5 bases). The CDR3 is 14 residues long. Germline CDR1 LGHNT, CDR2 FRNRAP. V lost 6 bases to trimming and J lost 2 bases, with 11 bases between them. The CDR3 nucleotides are TGTGCTAGTGGGGGCGGCAGGGGCAATCAGCCCCAGCATTTT. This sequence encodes CASGGGRGNQPQHF.

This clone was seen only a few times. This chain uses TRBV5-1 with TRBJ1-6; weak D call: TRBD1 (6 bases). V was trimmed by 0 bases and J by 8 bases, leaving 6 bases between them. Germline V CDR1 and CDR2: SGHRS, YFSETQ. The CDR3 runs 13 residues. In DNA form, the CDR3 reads TGCGCCAGCAGCTTGGGACAGGATTCACCCCTCCACTTT. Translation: CASSLGQDSPLHF. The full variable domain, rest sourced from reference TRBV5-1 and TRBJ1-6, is KAGVTQTPRYLIKTRGQQVTLSCSPISGHRSVSWYQQTPGQGLQFLFEYFSETQRNKGNFPGRFSGRQFSNSRSEMNVSTLELGDSALYLCASSLGQDSPLHFGNGTRLTVT.

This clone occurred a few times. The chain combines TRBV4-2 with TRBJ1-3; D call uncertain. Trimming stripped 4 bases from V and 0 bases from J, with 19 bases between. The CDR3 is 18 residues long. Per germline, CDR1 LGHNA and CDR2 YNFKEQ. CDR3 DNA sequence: TGTGCCAGCAGCCCAGCGGTGGTGGTCAGTTCCTCTGGAAACACCATATATTTT. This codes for CASSPAVVVSSSGNTIYF.

DNA of the CDR3: TGTGCCAGCAGTAGCGGGGGGTCAGGGATTGAGCAGTTCTTC. Protein product: CASSSGGSGIEQFF. The chain links TRBV6-5 to TRBJ2-1; TRBD2 agrees at 9 bases. V lost 5 bases, J lost 9 bases, and 8 bases stayed unmatched. Germline V gene lookup returns CDR1 MNHEY and CDR2 SVGAGI. The CDR3 length is 14 residues.

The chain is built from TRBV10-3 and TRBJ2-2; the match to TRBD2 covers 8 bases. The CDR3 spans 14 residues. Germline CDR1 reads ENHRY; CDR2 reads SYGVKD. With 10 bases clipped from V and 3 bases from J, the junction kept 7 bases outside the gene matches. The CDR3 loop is CASYSGGYTGELFF. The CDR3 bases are TGTGCCAGCTACAGCGGGGGCTACACCGGGGAGCTGTTTTTT.

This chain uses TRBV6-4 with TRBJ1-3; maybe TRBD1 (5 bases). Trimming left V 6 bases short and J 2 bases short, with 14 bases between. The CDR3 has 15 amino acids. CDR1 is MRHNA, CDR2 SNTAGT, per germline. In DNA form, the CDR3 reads TGTGCCAGCAGCGAATCGGGGGGTCCTGGAAACACCATATATTTT. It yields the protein CASSESGGPGNTIYF.

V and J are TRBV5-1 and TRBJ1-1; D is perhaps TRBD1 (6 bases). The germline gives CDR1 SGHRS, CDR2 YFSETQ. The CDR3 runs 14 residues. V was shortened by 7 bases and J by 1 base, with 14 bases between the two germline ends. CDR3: CASDDGQPNTEAFF. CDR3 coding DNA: TGCGCCAGCGATGATGGACAGCCGAACACTGAAGCTTTCTTT.

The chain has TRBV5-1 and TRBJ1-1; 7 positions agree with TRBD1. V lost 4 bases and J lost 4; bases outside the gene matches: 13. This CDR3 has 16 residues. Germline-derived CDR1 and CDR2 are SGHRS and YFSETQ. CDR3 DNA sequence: TGCGCCAGCAGCCCGGCAGAGACAGGGTGGACCACTGAAGCTTTCTTT. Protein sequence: CASSPAETGWTTEAFF.

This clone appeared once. The CDR3 spells CASSTSGVGDTQYF. CDR3 in DNA: TGTGCCAGCAGCACTAGCGGGGTAGGCGATACGCAGTATTTT. The V call is TRBV3-1 (or the pseudogene TRBV3-2), the J call TRBJ2-3; 10 positions agree with TRBD2. The CDR3 extends over 14 amino acids. Germline V gene lookup returns CDR1 LGHDT and CDR2 YNNKEL (reference sequence). Trimming took 5 bases from V and 6 from J; bases not matched to a gene: 5.

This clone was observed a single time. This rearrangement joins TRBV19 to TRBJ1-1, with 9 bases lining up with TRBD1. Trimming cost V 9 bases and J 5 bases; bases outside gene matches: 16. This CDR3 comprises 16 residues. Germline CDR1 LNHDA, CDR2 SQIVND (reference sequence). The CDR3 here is CASRFPGQGIWTEAFF. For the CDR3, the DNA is TGTGCCAGCCGATTCCCGGGACAGGGTATATGGACTGAAGCTTTCTTT.

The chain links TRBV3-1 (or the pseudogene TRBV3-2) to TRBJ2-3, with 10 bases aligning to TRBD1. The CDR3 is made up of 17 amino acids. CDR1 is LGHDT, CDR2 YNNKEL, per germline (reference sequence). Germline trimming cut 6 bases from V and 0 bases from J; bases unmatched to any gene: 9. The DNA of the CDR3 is TGTGCCAGCAGTACCGGGACAGGGGTTCGGAGCACAGATACGCAGTATTTT. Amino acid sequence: CASSTGTGVRSTDTQYF.

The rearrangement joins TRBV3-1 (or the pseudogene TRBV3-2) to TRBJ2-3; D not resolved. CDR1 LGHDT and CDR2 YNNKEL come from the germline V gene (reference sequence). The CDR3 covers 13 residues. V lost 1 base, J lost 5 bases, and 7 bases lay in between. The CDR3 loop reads CASSQVNGDTQYF. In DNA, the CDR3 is TGTGCCAGCAGCCAAGTCAACGGAGATACGCAGTATTTT.

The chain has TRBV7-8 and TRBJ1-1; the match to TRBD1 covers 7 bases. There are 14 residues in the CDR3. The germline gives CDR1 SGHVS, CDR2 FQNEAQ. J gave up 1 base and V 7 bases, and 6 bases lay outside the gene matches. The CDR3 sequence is CASNWDSSNTEAFF. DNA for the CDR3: TGTGCCAGCAATTGGGACAGCTCGAACACTGAAGCTTTCTTT.

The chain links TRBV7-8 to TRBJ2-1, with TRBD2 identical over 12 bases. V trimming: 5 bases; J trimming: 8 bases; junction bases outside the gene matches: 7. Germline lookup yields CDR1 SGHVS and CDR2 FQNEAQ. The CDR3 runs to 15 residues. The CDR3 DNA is TGTGCCAGCAGCCGTCGACGACTAGCGGGGGATGAGCAGTTCTTC. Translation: CASSRRRLAGDEQFF.

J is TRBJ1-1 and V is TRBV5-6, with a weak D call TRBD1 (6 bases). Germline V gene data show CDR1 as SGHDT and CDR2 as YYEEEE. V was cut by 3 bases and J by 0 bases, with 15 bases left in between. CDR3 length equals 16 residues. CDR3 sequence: CASSSDPGGMNTEAFF. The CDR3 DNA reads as TGTGCCAGCAGCTCAGACCCGGGGGGCATGAACACTGAAGCTTTCTTT.

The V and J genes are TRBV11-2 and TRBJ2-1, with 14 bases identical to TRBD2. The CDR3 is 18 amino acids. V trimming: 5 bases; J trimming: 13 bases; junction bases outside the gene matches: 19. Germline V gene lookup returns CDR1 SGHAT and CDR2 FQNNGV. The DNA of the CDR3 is TGTGCCAGCAGCCGGGCCCCGACTAGCGGGGGGGCATCAGGTTTCCAGTTCTTC. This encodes CASSRAPTSGGASGFQFF.

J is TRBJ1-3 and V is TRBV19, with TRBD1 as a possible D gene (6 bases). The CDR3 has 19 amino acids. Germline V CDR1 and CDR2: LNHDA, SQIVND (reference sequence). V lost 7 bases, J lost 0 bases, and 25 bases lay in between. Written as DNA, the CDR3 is TGTGCCAGTACGCGGGGGGCGGGGGCTTCCGATGACTCTGGAAACACCATATATTTT. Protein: CASTRGAGASDDSGNTIYF.

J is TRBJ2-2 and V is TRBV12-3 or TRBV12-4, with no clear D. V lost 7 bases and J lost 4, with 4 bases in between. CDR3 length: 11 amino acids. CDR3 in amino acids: CASTLTGELFF. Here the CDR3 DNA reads TGTGCCAGCACCCTCACCGGGGAGCTGTTTTTT.

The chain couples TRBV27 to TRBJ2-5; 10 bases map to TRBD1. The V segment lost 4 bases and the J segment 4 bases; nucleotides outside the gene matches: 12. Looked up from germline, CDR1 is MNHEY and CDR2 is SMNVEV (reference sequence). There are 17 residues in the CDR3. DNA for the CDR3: TGTGCCAGCAGTTCCAAGGCGGGACAGGGGCTTGGAGAGACCCAGTACTTC. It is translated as CASSSKAGQGLGETQYF.

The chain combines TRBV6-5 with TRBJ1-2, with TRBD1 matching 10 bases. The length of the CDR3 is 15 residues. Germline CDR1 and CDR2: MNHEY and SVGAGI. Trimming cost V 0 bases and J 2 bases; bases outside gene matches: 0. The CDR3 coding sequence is TGTGCCAGCAGTTACTCGGACAGGGGGAACTATGGCTACACCTTC. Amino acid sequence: CASSYSDRGNYGYTF.

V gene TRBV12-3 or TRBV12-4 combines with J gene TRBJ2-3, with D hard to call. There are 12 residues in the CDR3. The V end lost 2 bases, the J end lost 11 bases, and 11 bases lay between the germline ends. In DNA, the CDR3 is TGTGCCAGCAGTTTATTACACCCCGAGCAGTATTTT. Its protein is CASSLLHPEQYF.

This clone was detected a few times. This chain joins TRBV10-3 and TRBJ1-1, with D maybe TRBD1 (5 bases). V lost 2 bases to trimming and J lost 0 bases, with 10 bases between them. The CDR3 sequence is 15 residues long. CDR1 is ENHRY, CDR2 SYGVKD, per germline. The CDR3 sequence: CAISEGAGMNTEAFF. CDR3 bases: TGTGCCATCAGTGAGGGGGCAGGGATGAACACTGAAGCTTTCTTT.

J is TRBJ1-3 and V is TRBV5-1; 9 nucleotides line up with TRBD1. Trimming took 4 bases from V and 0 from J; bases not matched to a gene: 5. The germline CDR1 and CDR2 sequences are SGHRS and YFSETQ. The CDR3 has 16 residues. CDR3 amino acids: CASSPRGQGSGNTIYF. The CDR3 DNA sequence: TGCGCCAGCAGCCCCCGGGGACAGGGCTCTGGAAACACCATATATTTT.

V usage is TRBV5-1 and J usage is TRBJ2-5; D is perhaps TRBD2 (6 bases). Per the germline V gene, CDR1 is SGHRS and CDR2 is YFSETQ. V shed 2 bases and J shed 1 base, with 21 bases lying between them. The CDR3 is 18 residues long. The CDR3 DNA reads TGCGCCAGCAGCTTCGAGTGGGGCGGGGAGGCATTCCAAGAGACCCAGTACTTC. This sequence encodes CASSFEWGGEAFQETQYF.

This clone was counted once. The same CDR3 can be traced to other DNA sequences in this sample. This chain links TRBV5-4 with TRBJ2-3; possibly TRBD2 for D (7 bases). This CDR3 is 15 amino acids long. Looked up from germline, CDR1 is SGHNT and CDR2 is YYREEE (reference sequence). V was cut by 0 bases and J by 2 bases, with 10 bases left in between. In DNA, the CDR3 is TGTGCCAGCAGCTTGGGCGGGGGCTCCACAGATACGCAGTATTTT. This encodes CASSLGGGSTDTQYF.

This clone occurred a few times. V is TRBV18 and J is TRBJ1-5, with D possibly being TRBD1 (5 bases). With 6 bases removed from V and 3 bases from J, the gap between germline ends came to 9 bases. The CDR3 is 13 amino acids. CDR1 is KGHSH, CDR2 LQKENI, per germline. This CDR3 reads CASSPTVNQPQHF. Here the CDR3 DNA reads TGTGCCAGCTCCCCGACAGTCAATCAGCCCCAGCATTTT.